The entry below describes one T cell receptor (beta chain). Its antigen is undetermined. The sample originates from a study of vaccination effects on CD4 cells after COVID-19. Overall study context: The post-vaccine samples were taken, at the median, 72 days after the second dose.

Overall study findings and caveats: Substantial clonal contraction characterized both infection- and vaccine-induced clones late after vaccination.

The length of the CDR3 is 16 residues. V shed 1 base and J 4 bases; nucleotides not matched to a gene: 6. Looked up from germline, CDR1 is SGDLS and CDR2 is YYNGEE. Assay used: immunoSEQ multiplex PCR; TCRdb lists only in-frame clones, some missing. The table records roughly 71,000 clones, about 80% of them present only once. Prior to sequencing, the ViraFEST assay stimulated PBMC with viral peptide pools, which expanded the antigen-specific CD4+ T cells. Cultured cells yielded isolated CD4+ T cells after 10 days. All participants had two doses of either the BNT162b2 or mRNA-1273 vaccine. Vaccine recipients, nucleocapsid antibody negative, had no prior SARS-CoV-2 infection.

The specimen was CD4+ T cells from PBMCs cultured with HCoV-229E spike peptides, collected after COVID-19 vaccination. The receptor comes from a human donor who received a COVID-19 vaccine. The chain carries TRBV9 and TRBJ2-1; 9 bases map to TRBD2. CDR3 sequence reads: CASSVNAGGLYNEQFF. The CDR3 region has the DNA TGTGCCAGCAGCGTAAATGCGGGGGGGCTATACAATGAGCAGTTCTTC.